Listed below are T cell receptor beta chains from one sample, sequenced in a study of blood T cells in healthy people across ages. Using its own MiXCR run on the 5' RACE reads, TCRdb lists one record per CDR3 protein. This table has over 1,500,000 distinct CDR3 sequences, 39% appearing once. The sequenced sample consisted of blood. These receptor sequences come from a human donor in good health. Each CDR3 is given with its conserved first and last residue. Fields, in order: J gene, clone size, D gene, V gene, CDR3 DNA, CDR3 protein. D genes are given only for firm matches. A clone size is listed for some rows: how often the clone was seen (once, few, many), or a class if it is expanded.

>TRBJ1-6|NA|TRBD1|TRBV7-9
TGTGGCAGCAGCTTTGGCCTAGGGGACAGGGGGCGCTTGTCACCCCTCCACTTT
CGSSFGLGDRGRLSPLHF
>TRBJ2-1|NA|TRBD1|TRBV5-1
TGCGCCAGCAGCTCTGGACAGGGGGCCCACAATGAGCAGTTCTTC
CASSSGQGAHNEQFF
>TRBJ2-3|NA|NA|TRBV29-1
TGCAGCGCCCTCCGGGCCCTTTACACAGATACGCAGTATTTT
CSALRALYTDTQYF
>TRBJ1-2|NA|NA|TRBV3-1
TGTGCCAGCAGCCAACCGGCTAACTATGGCTACACCTTC
CASSQPANYGYTF
>TRBJ2-5|few|TRBD2|TRBV12-3/TRBV12-4
TGTGCCAGCAGCCCACCCCGTGTGGGACTAGCGGGCGACCAAGAGACCCAGTACTTC
CASSPPRVGLAGDQETQYF
>TRBJ1-2|NA|NA|TRBV10-3
TGTGCCATCAGTGGGCCTCAGGGGCTCGTCTCGGGGAAAATCGACTATGGCTACACCTTC
CAISGPQGLVSGKIDYGYTF
>TRBJ2-7|few|NA|TRBV29-1
TGCAGCGTTGGACAGGAAAAAAGGGGCTACGAGCAGTACTTC
CSVGQEKRGYEQYF
>TRBJ1-2|few|TRBD1|TRBV6-5
TGTGCCAGCAGTCGGACAGGGGGCGACTACGGCCACACCTTC
CASSRTGGDYGHTF
>TRBJ1-2|few|NA|TRBV20-1
TGCAGTGCTACCTTGCCAGGGATTTTCTATGGCTACACCTTC
CSATLPGIFYGYTF
>TRBJ2-3|few|TRBD2|TRBV12-3/TRBV12-4
TGTGCCAGCAGCCCGCGAGGCGGGGGGGCCACAGATACGCAGTATTTT
CASSPRGGGATDTQYF
>TRBJ2-7|few|NA|TRBV29-1
TGCAGCGTGCGGGACCCCTACTACGAGCAGTACTTC
CSVRDPYYEQYF
>TRBJ2-1|once|NA|TRBV5-1
TGCGCCTGCAGCTCGGCCACTTTCCAGCAGGAGCAGTTCTTC
CACSSATFQQEQFF
>TRBJ2-1|NA|TRBD2|TRBV10-3
TGTGCCATCAGTAATAGCGGGGTTGAGCAGTTCTTC
CAISNSGVEQFF
>TRBJ1-2|few|NA|TRBV7-2
TGTGCCGGCAGCCTAGGGGATGGCTACACCTTC
CAGSLGDGYTF
>TRBJ1-2|NA|TRBD1|TRBV13
TGTGCCAGCAGCTTAGGCCGGGACAGCCCCTATGGCTACACCTTC
CASSLGRDSPYGYTF
>TRBJ1-3|NA|NA|TRBV20-1
TGCAGTGCTAGATGGATGGGGGACACCATATATTTT
CSARWMGDTIYF